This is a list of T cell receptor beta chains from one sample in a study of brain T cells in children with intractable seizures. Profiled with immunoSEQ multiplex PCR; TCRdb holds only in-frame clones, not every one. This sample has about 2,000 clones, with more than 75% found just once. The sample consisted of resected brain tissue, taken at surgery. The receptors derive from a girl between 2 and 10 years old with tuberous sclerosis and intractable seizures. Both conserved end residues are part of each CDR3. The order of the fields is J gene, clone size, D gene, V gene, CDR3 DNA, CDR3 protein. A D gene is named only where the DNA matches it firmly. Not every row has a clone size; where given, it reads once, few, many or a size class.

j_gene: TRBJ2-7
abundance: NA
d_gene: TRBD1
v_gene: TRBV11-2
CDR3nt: TGTGCCAGCAGCCTGGGTACAGGGGGCGTCCTGTCCTACGAGCAGTACTTC
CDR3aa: CASSLGTGGVLSYEQYF

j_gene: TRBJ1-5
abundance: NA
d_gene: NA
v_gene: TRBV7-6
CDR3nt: TGTGCCAGCAGCCTGGGGCAGGGGCGGGATCAGCCCCAGCATTTT
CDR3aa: CASSLGQGRDQPQHF

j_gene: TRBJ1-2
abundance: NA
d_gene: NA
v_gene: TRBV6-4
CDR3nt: TGTGCCAGCAGTGACAACGCAGGGGTGGAGGGTTATGGCTACACCTTC
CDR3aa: CASSDNAGVEGYGYTF

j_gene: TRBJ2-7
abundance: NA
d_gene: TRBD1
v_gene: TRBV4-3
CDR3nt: TGCGCCAGCAGCCAAGACCCCGGACAGGGGACCGACGAGCAGTACTTC
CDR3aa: CASSQDPGQGTDEQYF

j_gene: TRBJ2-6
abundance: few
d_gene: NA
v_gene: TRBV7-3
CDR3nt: TGTGCCAGCAGCTTTAGCCCGAGCTCTGGGGCCAACGTCCTGACTTTC
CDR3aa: CASSFSPSSGANVLTF

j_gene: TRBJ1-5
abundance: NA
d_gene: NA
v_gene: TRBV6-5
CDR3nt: TGTGCCAGCATAACAGGGAGGAATCAGCCCCAGCATTTT
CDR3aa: CASITGRNQPQHF

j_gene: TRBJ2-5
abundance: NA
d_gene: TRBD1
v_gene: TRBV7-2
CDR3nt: TGTGCCAGCAGCTTTCAGGGGGCTGGAGAGACCCAGTACTTC
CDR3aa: CASSFQGAGETQYF

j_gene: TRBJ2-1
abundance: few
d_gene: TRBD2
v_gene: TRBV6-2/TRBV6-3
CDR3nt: TGTGCCAGCAGTCCAAGACTAGCGGGGGGGAATGAGCAGTTCTTC
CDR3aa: CASSPRLAGGNEQFF

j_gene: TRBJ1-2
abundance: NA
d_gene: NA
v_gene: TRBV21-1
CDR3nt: TGTGCCAGCAGCAAAGGTAGCACATTCGGGACAGCCTATGGCTACACCTTC
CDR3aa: CASSKGSTFGTAYGYTF

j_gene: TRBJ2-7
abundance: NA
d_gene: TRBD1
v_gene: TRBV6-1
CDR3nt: TGTGCCAGCGCCGGGACAGACTACGAGCAGTACTTC
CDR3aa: CASAGTDYEQYF

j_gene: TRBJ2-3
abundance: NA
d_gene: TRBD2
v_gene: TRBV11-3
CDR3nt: TGTGCCAGCAGCACCTCCGGGGGGGCCTACGCAGATACGCAGTATTTT
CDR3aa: CASSTSGGAYADTQYF

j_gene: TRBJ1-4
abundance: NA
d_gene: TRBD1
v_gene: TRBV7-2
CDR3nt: TGTGCCAGCAGCCCCAACTCAGGGGGCGGAAAACTGTTTTTT
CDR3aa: CASSPNSGGGKLFF

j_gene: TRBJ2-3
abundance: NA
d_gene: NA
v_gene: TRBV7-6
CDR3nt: TGTGCCAGCACCACCGTCGGGGGTGACCGGACGCAGTATTTT
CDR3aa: CASTTVGGDRTQYF

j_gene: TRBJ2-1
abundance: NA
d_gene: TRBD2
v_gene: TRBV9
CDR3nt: TGTGCCAGCAGCTCCCTTCTAGCGGGGGGCTACAATGAGCAGTTCTTC
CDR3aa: CASSSLLAGGYNEQFF

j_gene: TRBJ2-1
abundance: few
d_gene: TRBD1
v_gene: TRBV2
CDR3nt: TGTGCCAGCAGTCTTAGGACAGGGGAAGACAATGAGCAGTTCTTC
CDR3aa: CASSLRTGEDNEQFF

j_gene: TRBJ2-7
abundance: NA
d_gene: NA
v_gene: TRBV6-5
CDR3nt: TGTGCCAGGAGGGGATCACCTCGGACCTACGAGCAGTACTTC
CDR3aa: CARRGSPRTYEQYF

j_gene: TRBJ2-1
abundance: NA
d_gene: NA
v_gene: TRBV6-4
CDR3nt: TGTGCCAGCAATAACTCCGGGACAAGGACCCCCTACAATGAGCAGTTCTTC
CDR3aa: CASNNSGTRTPYNEQFF

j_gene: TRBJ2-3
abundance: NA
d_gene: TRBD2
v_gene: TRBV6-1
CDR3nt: TGTGCCAGCAGTGAAGGCATAGCGGGGGGGGCAGATACGCAGTATTTT
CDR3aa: CASSEGIAGGADTQYF

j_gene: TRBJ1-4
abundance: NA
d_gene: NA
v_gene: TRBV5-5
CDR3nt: TGTGCCAGCAGCGTAGAGTGGGGGAGTGAAAAACTGTTTTTT
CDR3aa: CASSVEWGSEKLFF

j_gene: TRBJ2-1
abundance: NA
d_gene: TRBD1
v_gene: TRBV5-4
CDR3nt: TGTGCCAGCAGCTCGCCACGGACAGGGAAGGAGCAGTTCTTC
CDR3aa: CASSSPRTGKEQFF

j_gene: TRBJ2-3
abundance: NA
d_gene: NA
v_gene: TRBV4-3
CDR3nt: TGCGCCAGCAGCCAAGGGGGGGCCTTAGATACGCAGTATTTT
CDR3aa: CASSQGGALDTQYF

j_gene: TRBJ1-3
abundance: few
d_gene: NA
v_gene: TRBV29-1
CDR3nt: TGCAGCGTTGGTCTAGGACAACATGGAAACACCATATATTTT
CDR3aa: CSVGLGQHGNTIYF

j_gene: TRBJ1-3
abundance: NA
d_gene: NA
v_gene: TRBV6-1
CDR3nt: TGTGCCAGCAGTGAACAAGTGGGATCGGGAAACACCATATATTTT
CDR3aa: CASSEQVGSGNTIYF

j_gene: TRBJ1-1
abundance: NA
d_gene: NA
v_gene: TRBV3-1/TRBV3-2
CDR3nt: TGTGCCAGCAGCCAAAAGGGGCAGCACGGTGAAGCTTTCTTT
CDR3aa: CASSQKGQHGEAFF

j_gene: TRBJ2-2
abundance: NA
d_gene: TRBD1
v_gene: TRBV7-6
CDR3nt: TGTGCCAGCAGCTTGACGGACAGGGGGTTCAGGGAGCTGTTTTTT
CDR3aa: CASSLTDRGFRELFF

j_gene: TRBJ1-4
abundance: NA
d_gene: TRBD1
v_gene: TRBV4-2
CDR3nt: TGTGCCAGCAGCCCGGCGGGACAGGGGGGGATCGGCACTAATGAAAAACTGTTTTTT
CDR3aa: CASSPAGQGGIGTNEKLFF

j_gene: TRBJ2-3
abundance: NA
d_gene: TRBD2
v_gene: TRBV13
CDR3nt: TGTGCCAGCAGCTTAGGCGTAGCGGGGGGACCCACAGATACGCAGTATTTT
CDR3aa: CASSLGVAGGPTDTQYF

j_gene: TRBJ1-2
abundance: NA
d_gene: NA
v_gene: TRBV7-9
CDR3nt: TGTGCCAGCAGCCCTTCTATTGCCGGCTACACCTTC
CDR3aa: CASSPSIAGYTF

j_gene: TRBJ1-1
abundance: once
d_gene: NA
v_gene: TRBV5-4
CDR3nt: TGTGCCAGCAGCTTGCCGGGACAGAACACTGAAGCTTTCTTT
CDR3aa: CASSLPGQNTEAFF

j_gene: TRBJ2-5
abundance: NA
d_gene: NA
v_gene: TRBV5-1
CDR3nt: TGCGCCAGCAGCTTGGGTCCCCAGGGTCAGCTAGAGACCCAGTACTTC
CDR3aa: CASSLGPQGQLETQYF

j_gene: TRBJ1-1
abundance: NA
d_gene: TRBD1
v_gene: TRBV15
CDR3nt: TGTGCCACCAGCAGATTACGACAGGGGGCAACTGAAGCTTTCTTT
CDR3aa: CATSRLRQGATEAFF

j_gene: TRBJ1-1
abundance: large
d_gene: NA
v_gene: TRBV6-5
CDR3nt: TGTGCCAGCAGTTCGATACTCCGGGGGCCTAACACTGAAGCTTTCTTT
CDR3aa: CASSSILRGPNTEAFF

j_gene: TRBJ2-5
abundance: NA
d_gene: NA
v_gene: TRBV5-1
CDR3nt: TGCGCCAGCAGCGAGGGGTTACAAGAGACCCAGTACTTC
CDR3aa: CASSEGLQETQYF

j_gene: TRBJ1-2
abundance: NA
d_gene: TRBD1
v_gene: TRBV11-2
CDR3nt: TGTGCCAGCAGCTACGGGACAGGGGGCGAGGAGTCCTATGGCTACACCTTC
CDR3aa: CASSYGTGGEESYGYTF

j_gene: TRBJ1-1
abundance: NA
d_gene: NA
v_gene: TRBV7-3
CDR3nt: TGTGCCAGCAGCACCGGGCGAGGGATGGGCACTGAAGCTTTCTTT
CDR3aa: CASSTGRGMGTEAFF

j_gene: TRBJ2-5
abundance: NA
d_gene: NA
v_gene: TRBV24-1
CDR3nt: TGTGCCACCAGTGACTTCAGTGGGTCCCAAGAGACCCAGTACTTC
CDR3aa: CATSDFSGSQETQYF

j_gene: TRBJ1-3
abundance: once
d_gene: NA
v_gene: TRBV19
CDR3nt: TGTGCCAGTAGTATAGTACCGCAAACGAGCTCTGGAAACACCATATATTTT
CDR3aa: CASSIVPQTSSGNTIYF

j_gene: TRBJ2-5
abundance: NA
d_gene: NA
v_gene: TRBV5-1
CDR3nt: TGCGCCAGCAGCTTGGTGGCAGGCCGACAAGAGACCCAGTACTTC
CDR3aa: CASSLVAGRQETQYF

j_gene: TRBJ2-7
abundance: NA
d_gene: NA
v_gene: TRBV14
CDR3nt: TGTGCCAGCAGCCAAGATTCCCAATACGAGCAGTACTTC
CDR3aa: CASSQDSQYEQYF

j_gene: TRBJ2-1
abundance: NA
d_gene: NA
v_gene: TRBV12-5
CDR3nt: TGTGCTAGTGGTTTGACACACGGACGCCCCACCGACAACAATGAGCAGTTCTTC
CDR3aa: CASGLTHGRPTDNNEQFF

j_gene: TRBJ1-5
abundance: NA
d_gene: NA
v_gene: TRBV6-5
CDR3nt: TGTGCCAGCAGGAGTAATCAGCCCCAGCATTTT
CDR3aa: CASRSNQPQHF

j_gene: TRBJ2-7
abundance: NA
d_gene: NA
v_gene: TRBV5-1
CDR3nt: TGCGCCAGCAGATTGGGACGGGGAACCTACGAGCAGTACTTC
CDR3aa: CASRLGRGTYEQYF